Included here is one T cell receptor beta chain sequence, with context. Antigen unknown. Use of 60 Vbeta and 13 Jbeta primers characterized the PCR. Assay used: immunoSEQ multiplex PCR; TCRdb lists only in-frame clones, some missing. The table has about 180,000 clones, around 80% seen once. Donors were ostensibly healthy at sampling, although undocumented immune exposures were probable. Germline trimming cut 6 bases from V and 9 bases from J; bases unmatched to any gene: 11. The CDR3 is made up of 14 amino acids. The germline V gene encodes CDR1 MNHEY and CDR2 SMNVEV (reference sequence). This entry comes from a study of cytomegalovirus exposure and HLA in healthy donors. Study context: Early on, a data release was issued that held approximately 92 million unique TCRs from HLA-typed donors. Overall study results and limits: Specificity for CMV antigens was confirmed in vitro for three of the CMV-associated chains.

The sample was PBMCs. This sequence joins TRBV27 and TRBJ2-7; 10 nucleotides align to TRBD1. This sequence was found in a woman aged 50 to 60 in good health and CMV-seropositive. In DNA, the CDR3 is TGTGCCAGCAGGACGACAGGGGGCAATTTAGGGCAGTACTTC. Its protein product is CASRTTGGNLGQYF.